These 17 T cell receptor beta chains share one sample of origin, sequenced in a study of CD8 T cells in Susac syndrome. Random hexamers were used to reverse transcribe the RNA input (about 0.5 to 1 ug). TCRdb ran MiXCR on the immunoSEQ multiplex PCR reads and lists one entry per CDR3 protein. The sample carries about 150,000 distinct CDR3 sequences, 94% recorded once. Sequenced material: CD8+ T cells from PBMCs. These TCRs come from a human donor with multiple sclerosis.

The chain carries TRBV9 and TRBJ2-7; D unresolved. Between the trimmed V and J ends, which lost 0 bases and 3 bases, there was a span of 7 bases. The CDR3 length is 13 residues. Per germline, CDR1 SGDLS and CDR2 YYNGEE. The CDR3 sequence is CASSVEIDYEQYF. The CDR3, as DNA: TGTGCCAGCAGCGTAGAGATCGACTACGAGCAGTACTTC.

The rearrangement uses TRBV12-3 or TRBV12-4 and TRBJ1-2, with 7 nucleotides matching TRBD1. The length of the CDR3 is 14 residues. The J segment lost 4 bases and the V segment lost 5 bases, leaving 7 bases of the junction unmatched. The CDR3 here is CASSPRQGLYGYTF. CDR3 coding DNA: TGTGCCAGCAGTCCACGACAGGGTCTCTATGGCTACACCTTC.

This chain links TRBV5-1 with TRBJ2-7; D may correspond to TRBD1 or TRBD2 (5 bases each). CDR3 length equals 15 residues. V shed 0 bases and J shed 0 bases, with 10 bases lying between them. Looked up from germline, CDR1 is SGHRS and CDR2 is YFSETQ. The CDR3 region has the DNA TGCGCCAGCAGCTTGGCGGGACGGGGCTCCTACGAGCAGTACTTC. Amino acids: CASSLAGRGSYEQYF.

The chain links TRBV30 to TRBJ1-1; D perhaps matches TRBD1 (6 bases). Between the trimmed V and J ends, which lost 0 bases and 1 base, there was a span of 6 bases. This CDR3 is built from 13 residues. Per the germline V gene, CDR1 is GTSNPN and CDR2 is SVGIG (reference sequence). For the CDR3, the DNA is TGTGCCTGGAGTGTAGGGGGGAACACTGAAGCTTTCTTT. This sequence encodes CAWSVGGNTEAFF.

CDR3 nucleotides: TGTGCCAGCAGTGGACTTCTCACAGATACGCAGTATTTT. This translates into CASSGLLTDTQYF. The V call is TRBV7-9, the J call TRBJ2-3, with a possible D match to TRBD2 (5 bases). Trimming left V 6 bases short and J 2 bases short, with 9 bases between. The germline gives CDR1 SEHNR, CDR2 FQNEAQ (reference sequence). The CDR3 contains 13 residues. Using reference TRBV7-9 and TRBJ2-3 for the parts outside the CDR3, the full variable domain is DTGVSQNPRHKITKRGQNVTFRCDPISEHNRLYWYRQTLGQGPEFLTYFQNEAQLEKSRLLSDRFSAERPKGSFSTLEIQRTEQGDSAMYLCASSGLLTDTQYFGPGTRLTVL.

The rearrangement uses TRBV13 and TRBJ2-1; D call uncertain. The CDR3 sequence is 16 residues long. Trimming pared 0 bases from V and 0 bases from J, leaving 9 bases between. Germline lookup yields CDR1 PRHDT and CDR2 FYEKMQ (reference sequence). The CDR3 reads CASSLGRWGSYNEQFF. The CDR3 DNA reads TGTGCCAGCAGCTTAGGCCGGTGGGGCTCCTACAATGAGCAGTTCTTC.

This chain uses TRBV5-1 with TRBJ2-3; 8 bases match TRBD2. The junction had 3 bases not matched to a gene; V was cut back by 2 bases and J by 4 bases. Germline CDR1 SGHRS, CDR2 YFSETQ. This CDR3 region has 14 residues. The CDR3 region has the DNA TGCGCCAGCAGCTTAGCGGGGGTTCCAGATACGCAGTATTTT. Its translation is CASSLAGVPDTQYF.

The CDR3 loop reads CSARFRLAGGNEQFF. CDR3 sequence (DNA): TGCAGTGCTAGGTTCCGGCTAGCGGGGGGCAATGAGCAGTTCTTC. The chain links TRBV20-1 to TRBJ2-1; TRBD2 aligns across 11 bases. J lost 6 bases, V lost 3 bases, and 7 bases had no gene match. Germline loops: CDR1 DFQATT, CDR2 SNEGSKA (reference sequence). The CDR3 contains 15 residues.

This rearrangement joins TRBV3-1 to TRBJ2-5, with D perhaps matching TRBD2 (5 bases). CDR1 and CDR2 from the germline V gene are LGHDT and YNNKEL (reference sequence). The CDR3 extends over 14 amino acids. The ends were cut back, 4 bases at V and 3 bases at J, with 12 bases in the middle. The CDR3 DNA sequence: TGTGCCAGCAGCCCAACCGCTAGCAAAGAGACCCAGTACTTC. Protein sequence: CASSPTASKETQYF.

The V gene is TRBV5-6, the J gene TRBJ1-1; D remains unclear. The CDR3 has 15 amino acids. Trimming took 3 bases from V and 5 from J, leaving 17 bases between them. The V gene's germline CDR1 is SGHDT and CDR2 YYEEEE. This CDR3 is CASSSPVDPITEAFF. DNA for the CDR3: TGTGCCAGCAGCTCCCCTGTCGACCCGATTACTGAAGCTTTCTTT.

The V call is TRBV24-1, the J call TRBJ2-1; TRBD1 aligns across 8 bases. The CDR3 runs to 17 residues. The germline CDR1 and CDR2 sequences are KGHDR and SFDVKD. The ends lost 3 bases at V and 2 bases at J; junction bases unmatched: 8. This CDR3 reads CATSDPRDRTPYNEQFF. The CDR3 DNA is TGTGCCACCAGTGATCCCCGGGACAGGACTCCCTACAATGAGCAGTTCTTC.

The rearrangement uses TRBV20-1 and TRBJ2-1; D may be TRBD2 (7 bases). The CDR3 is made up of 21 amino acids. V lost 0 bases and J lost 0, with 27 bases in between. Germline-derived CDR1 and CDR2 are DFQATT and SNEGSKA (reference sequence). Here the CDR3 reads CSARDRIVQRGGYRSYNEQFF. CDR3 nucleotide sequence: TGCAGTGCTAGAGATCGCATCGTCCAACGCGGGGGCTACCGCTCCTACAATGAGCAGTTCTTC.

This rearrangement joins TRBV6-6 to TRBJ2-7; D might be TRBD2 (5 bases). The germline CDR1 and CDR2 sequences are MNHNY and SVGAGI (reference sequence). The V gene lost 8 bases and the J gene lost 2 bases, with 16 bases spanning the gap. The CDR3 consists of 14 residues. CDR3 nucleotide sequence: TGTGCCAGCGGTAGGAGGCAGGAAGCCTACGAGCAGTACTTC. Residues: CASGRRQEAYEQYF.

This chain joins TRBV9 and TRBJ2-3, with a tentative D call TRBD2 (7 bases). Looked up from germline, CDR1 is SGDLS and CDR2 is YYNGEE. V lost 4 bases and J 4 bases, leaving 19 bases between the germline ends. The CDR3 has 16 amino acids. CDR3 region: CASSPPAGGGPDTQYF. The CDR3 DNA reads as TGTGCCAGCAGCCCCCCCGCTGGGGGGGGGCCAGATACGCAGTATTTT.

The chain recombines TRBV19 with TRBJ1-2; TRBD1 might be the D (5 bases). Germline CDR1 LNHDA, CDR2 SQIVND (reference sequence). The CDR3 runs to 16 residues. V was pared by 3 bases and J by 3 bases, with 17 bases between. The CDR3 DNA follows: TGTGCCAGTAGTATGAGCAGGGTGGAGATTGACTATGGCTACACCTTC. It specifies CASSMSRVEIDYGYTF.

The genes are TRBV20-1 and TRBJ2-1; D is perhaps TRBD1 or TRBD2 (5 bases each). The ends were cut back, 5 bases at V and 10 bases at J, with 12 bases in the middle. In germline, CDR1 is DFQATT, CDR2 SNEGSKA (reference sequence). The length of the CDR3 is 11 residues. In DNA form, the CDR3 reads TGCAGTGCTCGGGACGGCGTGGAGCAGTTCTTC. This translates into CSARDGVEQFF.

V usage is TRBV20-1 and J usage is TRBJ2-7; possible D gene TRBD1, 7 bases. Germline V gene lookup returns CDR1 DFQATT and CDR2 SNEGSKA (reference sequence). Trimming stripped 3 bases from V and 7 bases from J, with 22 bases between. This CDR3 comprises 15 residues. As DNA, the CDR3 is TGCAGTGCTAGGGGTACAGGGGAGGTGAGGAGTGAGCAGTACTTC. Amino acid sequence: CSARGTGEVRSEQYF.